Following are 10 T cell receptor beta chains from one sample sequenced in a study of regulatory T cells in long-lasting Graves disease. Construction of the TCR beta libraries employed iRepertoire HTBI primers in conjunction with Arm-PCR of CDR3 regions. TCRdb reanalysed the multiplex PCR reads using MiXCR and keeps one entry per CDR3 protein. The data contain around 480,000 distinct CDR3 sequences, around 15% of them singletons. Time point specified: newly diagnosed GD, antithyroid drugs for less than 3 months. With RNA extracted from PBMCs as input, the TCR library was made. This same sample was also taken into another study, of T cells in Graves' hyperthyroidism and ophthalmopathy.

The sample here was peripheral blood mononuclear cells (PBMCs), taken at new diagnosis, from a patient treated with antithyroid drugs. Source of these receptors: a man in his forties or fifties with Graves disease.

The table lists this clonotype with many counts. The genes are TRBV24-1 and TRBJ2-5; D uncertain. Germline CDR1 is KGHDR and CDR2 is SFDVKD. The CDR3 is 13 residues long. Trimming removed 3 bases at V and 1 base at J, with 5 bases between. In nucleotides, the CDR3 is TGTGCCACCAGTGATCAAGTCCAAGAGACCCAGTACTTC. Protein sequence: CATSDQVQETQYF.

The J gene is TRBJ2-2, the V gene TRBV5-8, with D uncertain. The CDR3 length is 16 residues. The V end lost 0 bases, the J end lost 1 base, and 10 bases lay between the germline ends. The germline V gene encodes CDR1 SGHTS and CDR2 YDEGEE. CDR3: CASSLGFRGNTGELFF. CDR3 nucleotides: TGTGCCAGCAGCTTGGGGTTCAGAGGGAACACCGGGGAGCTGTTTTTT.

In its sample, this clonotype was seen many times. One end of the junction does not line up with germline, which may come from a read error. The chain is built from TRBV5-1 and TRBJ2-7; either TRBD1 or TRBD2 may supply D (5 bases each). The CDR3 runs 14 residues. Germline V gives CDR1 SGHRS, CDR2 YFSETQ. In DNA, the CDR3 is TGTGCCAGCTCACCACGGGACGGGTCCTACGAGCAGTACTTC. Protein sequence: CASSPRDGSYEQYF.

The sample holds many counts of this clonotype. The chain combines TRBV7-6 with TRBJ2-7; 7 positions agree with TRBD2. Losses at the gene ends were 5 bases for V and 2 bases for J; bases not matched to a gene: 6. This CDR3 has 14 amino acids. CDR1 is SGHVS, CDR2 FNYEAQ, per germline. CDR3 in amino acids: CASSPGGATYEQYF. CDR3 coding DNA: TGTGCCAGCAGCCCGGGGGGAGCGACCTACGAGCAGTACTTC.

This chain joins TRBV20-1 and TRBJ2-7; 10 bases fit TRBD2. V was pared by 1 base and J by 3 bases, with 3 bases of the junction left unmatched. There are 14 residues in the CDR3. Germline-derived CDR1 and CDR2 are DFQATT and SNEGSKA (reference sequence). The CDR3, as DNA: TGCAGTGCTAGAGGGCTAGCGGGAGACTACGAGCAGTACTTC. This gives the protein CSARGLAGDYEQYF.

The V and J genes are TRBV10-3 and TRBJ2-1; 14 nucleotides line up with TRBD2. The trim removed 7 bases at V and 5 bases at J, leaving 13 bases unmatched. Germline-derived CDR1 and CDR2 are ENHRY and SYGVKD. CDR3 size: 18 residues. CDR3 nucleotide sequence: TGTGCCATCACCGCCAAGGGACTAGCGGGAGTTCTGGACAATGAGCAGTTCTTC. The encoded protein is CAITAKGLAGVLDNEQFF.

The chain employs TRBV7-9 and TRBJ2-5; TRBD1 is a possible D gene (6 bases). V dropped 4 bases and J dropped 0 bases, with 12 bases sitting between them. The CDR3 totals 15 residues. The germline CDR1 and CDR2 sequences are SEHNR and FQNEAQ (reference sequence). The CDR3 DNA reads as TGTGCCAGCAGCTCACTCCAGGGGAACCAAGAGACCCAGTACTTC. Encoded protein: CASSSLQGNQETQYF.

CDR3 sequence: CASSLDRYEAFF. The CDR3 nucleotides read TGTGCCAGCAGTTTAGACAGATATGAAGCTTTCTTT. The V and J genes are TRBV6-2 or TRBV6-3 and TRBJ1-1; D may be TRBD1 (5 bases). Germline-derived CDR1 and CDR2 are MNHEY and SVGEGT. This CDR3 region has 12 residues. V lost 4 bases, J lost 7 bases, and 10 bases lay in between.

This chain joins TRBV5-5 and TRBJ2-3; D call uncertain. Trimming took off 0 bases at V and 2 bases at J, with 4 bases between the two ends. The germline V gene has CDR1 SGHKS and CDR2 YYEKEE (reference sequence). The CDR3 runs 13 residues. DNA of the CDR3: TGTGCCAGCAGCTTGGAGCCCACAGATACGCAGTATTTT. This codes for CASSLEPTDTQYF.

This clonotype was recorded at least ten times. The V call is TRBV20-1, the J call TRBJ1-2; D remains unclear. With 3 bases removed from V and 6 bases from J, the gap between germline ends came to 14 bases. CDR1 and CDR2 from the germline V gene are DFQATT and SNEGSKA (reference sequence). This CDR3 is 13 amino acids long. The CDR3, as DNA: TGCAGTGCTAGTACGGGTGGAACGGATGGCTACACCTTC. Translated, it gives CSASTGGTDGYTF.